This entry is about one T cell receptor (beta chain). Its specific antigen is unknown. Base qualities are not at hand, and no much larger clone is one base apart. The data derive from a study of blood T cell repertoires in COVID-19 (dated by TCRdb to 2020 to 2021). Study-level background: Samples from collaborators originated in the United States, Italy and Spain and spanned both the acute and convalescent phases of COVID-19. The prospective study material was composed of cDNA or gDNA derived from T cells, B-cell-depleted T cells, or PBMCs. Deeply sampled blood TCRbeta repertoires from subjects exposed to, actively infected with, or recovered from COVID-19 were included in the dataset. The repertoires were released in a freely available public database meant as a resource for research on the immune response to SARS-CoV-2. Samples came from the ongoing ImmuneRACE study (first 160 participants) plus 1,254 subjects from 6 global collaborators. Sample metadata almost always included a de-identified subject ID, COVID-19 status, age in years and sex. Where available, HLA class I and class II types were obtained from metadata supplied by the sample provider rather than from assay-based typing. What the study reported, not specific to this receptor: The quantity of clinical and demographic metadata differed by source and by participant and was supplied without curation.

The collaborating institutions used their own protocols to collect whole blood in K2EDTA tubes. For TCRbeta analysis, collaborators shipped samples as frozen whole blood, isolated PBMCs, or DNA extracted from either of those sample types. The immunoSEQ Assay, a bias-controlled multiplex PCR, was used to amplify TCRbeta CDR3 regions from genomic DNA. As for the original processing: The number of nucleated cells in each sample was estimated from the amplification of reference gene primers within the assay. To quantify the absolute abundance of each unique TCRbeta CDR3 rearrangement, sequence reads were collapsed and filtered. For each sample, productive Simpson clonality was calculated as the square root of Simpson's diversity index across productive rearrangements. In its TCRdb copy, this immuneACCESS table keeps in-frame sequences only and misses some clones. Where compared with another copy, unresolved V genes explain less than half of these, and the others have no known cause. V, J and clone size derive from that table, while D and trimming were established from the DNA sequence. The sample profile shows about 36,000 clones; roughly four fifths of them were found once. Clones ranked in the top ten supply 40% to 50% of the sample.

Sequenced input: peripheral blood. This clonotype was sampled from a human donor in a cohort sampled during active or convalescent COVID-19. The donor label of this sample is uncertain.

The DNA sequence reads TGTGCCAGCAGTTCATGGGACAGCTACGAGCAGTACTTC. It codes for CASSSWDSYEQYF. The V and J genes are TRBV28 and TRBJ2-7; TRBD1 lines up with 7 middle nucleotides. Clipping removes 4 bases from V and 3 bases from J, with 3 as the unmatched junction base count. Looking up the germline V gene yields CDR1 MDHEN and CDR2 SYDVKM. The CDR3 contains 13 residues, cysteine and phenylalanine counted. The kept DNA is CDR3 alone, 39 bases in frame from the first base.